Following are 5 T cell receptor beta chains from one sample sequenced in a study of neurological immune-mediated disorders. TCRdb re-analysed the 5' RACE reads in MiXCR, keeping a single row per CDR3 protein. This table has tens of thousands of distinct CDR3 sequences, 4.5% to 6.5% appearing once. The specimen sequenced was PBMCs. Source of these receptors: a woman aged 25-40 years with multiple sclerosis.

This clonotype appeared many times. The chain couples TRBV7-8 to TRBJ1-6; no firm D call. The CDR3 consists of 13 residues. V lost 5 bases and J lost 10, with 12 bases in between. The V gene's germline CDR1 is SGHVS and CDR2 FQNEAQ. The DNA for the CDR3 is TGTGCCAGCAGCCTCGGATACGGGTCACCCCTCCACTTT. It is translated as CASSLGYGSPLHF.

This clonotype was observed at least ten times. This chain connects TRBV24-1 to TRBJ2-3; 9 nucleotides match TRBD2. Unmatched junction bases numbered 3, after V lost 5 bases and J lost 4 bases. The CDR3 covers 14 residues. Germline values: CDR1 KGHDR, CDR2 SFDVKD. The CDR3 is CATSVAGAADTQYF. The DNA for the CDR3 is TGTGCCACCAGTGTAGCGGGGGCAGCAGATACGCAGTATTTT.

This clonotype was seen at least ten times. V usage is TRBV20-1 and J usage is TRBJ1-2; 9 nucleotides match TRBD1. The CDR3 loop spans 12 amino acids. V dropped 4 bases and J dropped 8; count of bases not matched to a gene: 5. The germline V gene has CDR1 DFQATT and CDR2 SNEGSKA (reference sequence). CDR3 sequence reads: CSATTGGSGYTF. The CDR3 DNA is TGCAGTGCTACGACAGGGGGTAGCGGCTACACCTTC.

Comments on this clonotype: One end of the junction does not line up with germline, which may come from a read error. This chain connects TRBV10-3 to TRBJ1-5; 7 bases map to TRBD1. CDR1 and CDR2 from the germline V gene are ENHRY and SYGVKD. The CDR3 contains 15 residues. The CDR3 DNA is TGTGCCATCAGTGAAAAGACAGGGCTCCGGAAGACCCAGAATTTT. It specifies CAISEKTGLRKTQNF.

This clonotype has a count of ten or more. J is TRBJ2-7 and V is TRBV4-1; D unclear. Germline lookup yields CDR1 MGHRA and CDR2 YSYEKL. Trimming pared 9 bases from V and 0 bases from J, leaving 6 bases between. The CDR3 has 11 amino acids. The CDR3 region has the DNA TGCGCCAGTTCTAGCTCCTACGAGCAGTACTTC. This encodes CASSSSYEQYF.